This TCR beta chain emerged from a study of cytomegalovirus exposure and HLA in healthy donors. The study ran its PCR with 60 Vbeta and 13 Jbeta primers. Using immunoSEQ multiplex PCR, the repertoire was profiled, and TCRdb retains in-frame clones only, with some absent. The sample lists approximately 110,000 clones, about two thirds seen once, with 5.4% in the top ten. The CDR3 is made up of 15 amino acids. V lost 0 bases and J lost 4; bases outside the gene matches: 4. Germline CDR1 and CDR2: GTSNPN and SVGIG (reference sequence). Study-wide findings and caveats: There were about 160 TCR beta chains listed as cytomegalovirus-associated.

With regard to this clone: Its antigen is unidentified.

This receptor was obtained from a woman between 65 and 79 years old in good health and CMV-seropositive. Sequenced sample: PBMCs. This chain connects TRBV30 to TRBJ2-3; 10 bases are shared with TRBD2. The DNA for the CDR3 is TGTGCCTGGAGTGTAGGACTAGCGGTGTCAGATACGCAGTATTTT. It specifies CAWSVGLAVSDTQYF.